Listed below are T cell receptor beta chains from one sample, sequenced in a study of cytomegalovirus exposure and HLA in healthy donors. Libraries were prepared by immunoSEQ multiplex PCR; TCRdb keeps only in-frame clonotypes and omits some of them. This sample has 90,000 to 120,000 clones, with 70% to 80% found just once. Material for sequencing was PBMCs. These receptors were collected from a man aged 50-59 years in good health and CMV-seropositive. CDR3s leave out the opening cysteine and the closing phenylalanine or tryptophan. Size tells how often a clone was seen (once, few, many) or the class of an expanded clone, and some rows leave it out.

>TRBV6-4|NA|TRBJ1-1
ASSVVPGGTEAF
>TRBV5-4|NA|TRBJ2-5
ASSPDILRETQY
>TRBV15|few|TRBJ2-7
ATSRAGVYEQY
>TRBV18|NA|TRBJ1-3
ASSPPGQVGGNTIY
>TRBV29-1|NA|TRBJ2-1
SVSRGTEGRHEQF
>TRBV5-6|NA|TRBJ1-4
ASSFWQGEKLF
>TRBV5-1|NA|TRBJ2-4
ASSFQGPQDIQY
>TRBV6-5|NA|TRBJ1-1
ASRHNRAPNTEAF
>TRBV5-1|NA|TRBJ2-2
ASSLLAGASGELF
>TRBV5-1|NA|TRBJ2-5
ASSLVATQETQY
>TRBV10-1|NA|TRBJ1-1
ASGSGGTEAF
>TRBV6-1|NA|TRBJ1-6
ASSEANAARPLH
>TRBV7-3|NA|TRBJ1-1
ASSQGVNTEAF
>TRBV5-1|NA|TRBJ2-1
ASSPGLAGTNEQF
>TRBV5-1|NA|TRBJ1-1
ASSPHPDRDSF
>TRBV5-1|few|TRBJ2-7
ASSLSGSGLYEQY
>TRBV18|NA|TRBJ2-3
ASSDLGADTQY
>TRBV11-2|medium-sized|TRBJ1-2
ASSSRPEGGVEGYT
>TRBV25-1|NA|TRBJ2-3
ASSGRQGWALTDTQY
>TRBV7-8|NA|TRBJ2-7
ASSPPPGGGGYEQY
>TRBV19|NA|TRBJ2-1
ASSIRAGAIYNEQF
>TRBV6-1|NA|TRBJ1-2
ASSRDKSNGYT
>TRBV9|few|TRBJ2-1
ASSINPGLANEQF
>TRBV5-1|NA|TRBJ1-1
ASSPGRELGEAF
>TRBV2|few|TRBJ2-2
ASSPRGGTTGELF
>TRBV4-1|few|TRBJ2-2
ASSQRDIPNTGELF
>TRBV7-3|NA|TRBJ2-1
ASSSQGQGRGEQF
>TRBV5-1|NA|TRBJ2-7
ASGTGDLYEQY
>TRBV4-1|few|TRBJ2-1
ASSQDALAAYNEQF
>TRBV6-5|few|TRBJ1-1
ASSSPSGGKDTEAF
>TRBV7-3|NA|TRBJ2-3
ASSLYPGGPGY
>TRBV25-1|once|TRBJ2-7
APGGYEQY
>TRBV10-1|NA|TRBJ2-2
ASSRYRAGELF
>TRBV14|NA|TRBJ1-1
ASSQWRGESSTEAF
>TRBV2|NA|TRBJ1-2
ASTGDSGDYGYT
>TRBV19|NA|TRBJ1-1
ASSTRQGLDPEAF
>TRBV11-3|NA|TRBJ2-1
ASSFEQGSEQF
>TRBV6-1|NA|TRBJ2-7
ASKWGTVSYEQY
>TRBV9|NA|TRBJ1-4
ASSFQGGGLNEKLF
>TRBV4-1|NA|TRBJ2-7
ASSQEGRDRGGEQY
>TRBV9|NA|TRBJ1-2
ASSPTGGGDLYGYT
>TRBV15|NA|TRBJ2-5
ATSRDPGQETQY
>TRBV18|NA|TRBJ2-7
ASSLGTSGGAYEQY
>TRBV6-6|once|TRBJ2-5
ASSYGRVGVGETQY
>TRBV6-5|NA|TRBJ2-6
ATRDRSSGANGLT
>TRBV9|NA|TRBJ2-5
ASSPRSRDRGRKETQY
>TRBV4-2|NA|TRBJ2-6
ASSPDSPTSGANVLT
>TRBV4-2|NA|TRBJ1-2
ASRYDKGADSRNYGYT
>TRBV2|NA|TRBJ2-3
ASSEAGPPSTDTQY
>TRBV18|few|TRBJ2-6
ASSPPWPGISGANVLT
>TRBV5-1|NA|TRBJ2-7
ASSLTGQTYEQY
>TRBV6-1|NA|TRBJ1-5
ASSEATGVSNQPQH
>TRBV4-2|NA|TRBJ2-2
ASSPDRANRELF
>TRBV4-1|few|TRBJ1-6
ASSQVQGTVINSPLH